The clone carrying this TCR beta chain was counted only a few times. The antigen is unknown. Making the TCR beta libraries involved quantitative 5'-RACE with molecular barcodes. TCRdb fed the 5' RACE reads into MiXCR, producing one record per CDR3 protein. The sample includes approximately 540,000 distinct CDR3 sequences, about 12% of them seen just once. The data belong to a study of CD8 T cells in ankylosing spondylitis. CDR1 LGHNA and CDR2 YNFKEQ come from the germline V gene. This CDR3 is 16 amino acids long. With 3 bases clipped from V and 1 base from J, the junction kept 3 bases outside the gene matches. Study-wide results and caveats: Disease-linked clones reportedly showed significant enrichment in matched ankylosing spondylitis synovial fluid. Apparently characteristic of ankylosing spondylitis blood was a TCR beta motif (fewer than ten highly homologous variants). Earlier work had already found some motif variants in reactive arthritis synovial fluid and blood.

The V and J genes are TRBV4-2 and TRBJ2-1; TRBD1 matches at 10 bases. Input material: blood, either unsorted or a sorted T cell fraction (not recorded which). This clonotype was obtained from a male donor with ankylosing spondylitis. The CDR3 coding sequence is TGTGCCAGCAGCCAGAAGGGACAGGGGTCCTACAATGAGCAGTTCTTC. Protein: CASSQKGQGSYNEQFF.